The clone carrying this T cell receptor (beta chain) was seen only a few times. The data are from a study of OX40 agonist ivuxolimab in advanced cancers. Study background: Ivuxolimab, an antibody that agonizes OX40 (CD134), was administered to the patients.

Generated by immunoSEQ multiplex PCR, the TCRdb table keeps only in-frame clones and is missing some. Here the sample spans under 65,000 clones, about 86% being singletons. V was shortened by 4 bases and J by 6 bases, with 17 bases between the two germline ends. The V gene's germline CDR1 is MGHRA and CDR2 YSYEKL. This CDR3 has 15 amino acids. The chain employs TRBV4-1 and TRBJ2-3; D is perhaps TRBD1 (6 bases). This TCR was sampled from an adult with an advanced solid tumor such as melanoma, head and neck, liver or kidney cancer. The source was CD4+ or CD8+ T cells sorted from blood, collected in a trial of the OX40 agonist ivuxolimab. The CDR3 spells CASSPDQGREDTQYF. The CDR3 bases are TGCGCCAGCAGCCCGGACCAGGGGCGAGAGGATACGCAGTATTTT.